The 26 T cell receptor beta chains reported below all come from one sample, sequenced in a study of metastatic and nonmetastatic thyroid tumors. No patient received treatment before thyroid surgery. Using MiXCR, TCRdb re-called clones from the PCR reads. The table lists around 15,000 clones, 22% of them singletons, with 21% in the top ten. What was sequenced was adjacent normal tissue. These receptors were taken from a female donor with papillary thyroid cancer or a benign thyroid nodule (not recorded which). Some clones in this sample may be carry-over from other donors' samples.

This clone was recorded a few times. Different DNA sequences within this sample yield the same CDR3. The chain is built from TRBV24-1 and TRBJ2-5; D uncertain. Trimming shortened V by 4 bases and J by 0 bases, and 8 bases separated the two germline ends. The CDR3 is 14 residues long. Germline CDR1 and CDR2: KGHDR and SFDVKD. CDR3 residues: CATSDHGHQETQYF. The CDR3, as DNA: TGTGCCACCAGTGACCACGGACACCAAGAGACCCAGTACTTC.

This clone was seen many times. V is TRBV28 and J is TRBJ2-1, with 7 bases fitting TRBD1. Germline-derived CDR1 and CDR2 are MDHEN and SYDVKM. After removal of 6 bases from V and 0 bases from J, the junction contained 5 bases not matched to a gene. The CDR3 has 15 amino acids. The CDR3: CASSLQGPSYNEQFF. CDR3 coding DNA: TGTGCCAGCAGCTTACAGGGGCCCTCCTACAATGAGCAGTTCTTC.

This clone was observed a few times. The chain employs TRBV20-1 and TRBJ1-5; D call uncertain. Per the germline V gene, CDR1 is DFQATT and CDR2 is SNEGSKA (reference sequence). Trimming shortened V by 6 bases and J by 5 bases, and 14 bases separated the two germline ends. This CDR3 has 13 residues. CDR3 coding DNA: TGCAGTGCCGAGGAAGGGCCAGATCAGCCCCAGCATTTT. It specifies CSAEEGPDQPQHF.

The rearrangement links TRBV28 to TRBJ1-1, with D tentatively TRBD1 (6 bases). Trimming stripped 1 base from V and 11 bases from J, with 17 bases between. The CDR3 runs 14 residues. Germline V lookup: CDR1 MDHEN, CDR2 SYDVKM. Here the CDR3 reads CASSLSCSGAGAFF. CDR3 DNA sequence: TGTGCCAGCAGTTTATCCTGCTCGGGGGCCGGCGCTTTCTTT. The full variable domain, its missing parts supplied by reference TRBV28 and TRBJ1-1, is DVKVTQSSRYLVKRTGEKVFLECVQDMDHENMFWYRQDPGLGLRLIYFSYDVKMKEKGDIPEGYSVSREKKERFSLILESASTNQTSMYLCASSLSCSGAGAFFGQGTRLTVV.

The sample holds a few counts of this clone. This chain uses TRBV19 with TRBJ2-7, with unresolved D. The CDR3 totals 14 residues. V was shortened by 7 bases and J by 0 bases, with 13 bases between the two germline ends. Germline loops: CDR1 LNHDA, CDR2 SQIVND (reference sequence). CDR3 in DNA: TGTGCCAGTAAGGTGGCGGTTAGCTCCTACGAGCAGTACTTC. Translating gives CASKVAVSSYEQYF.

The V and J genes are TRBV7-2 and TRBJ2-7; weak D call: TRBD2 (6 bases). CDR3 length equals 13 residues. V was clipped by 5 bases and J by 3 bases, with 11 bases between them. Germline assignment: CDR1 SGHTA and CDR2 FQGNSA. The DNA for the CDR3 is TGTGCCAGCAGCCCCGGGAGCCTCTACGAGCAGTACTTC. Encoded protein: CASSPGSLYEQYF.

The chain uses TRBV18 and TRBJ1-6; tentatively, D is TRBD1 (6 bases). This CDR3 region has 14 residues. V was clipped by 3 bases and J by 8 bases, with 11 bases between them. The germline CDR1 and CDR2 sequences are KGHSH and LQKENI. CDR3 coding DNA: TGTGCCAGCTCACCTCTTTCAGGGGATTCACCCCTCCACTTT. Protein product: CASSPLSGDSPLHF.

Only a few counts were recorded for this clone. The CDR3 nucleotides read TGTGCCAGCAGCCCCCTAGGGTACGAGCAGTACTTC. Encoded protein: CASSPLGYEQYF. The chain uses TRBV7-2 and TRBJ2-7; D not certain. V gave up 5 bases and J gave up 4 bases, with 9 bases separating them. The length of the CDR3 is 12 residues. Per the germline V gene, CDR1 is SGHTA and CDR2 is FQGNSA.

The rearrangement uses TRBV20-1 and TRBJ1-2; D perhaps matches TRBD1 (5 bases). The CDR3 covers 14 residues. Per the germline V gene, CDR1 is DFQATT and CDR2 is SNEGSKA (reference sequence). Trimming pared 5 bases from V and 2 bases from J, leaving 15 bases between. The CDR3 loop is CSASDTRGNYGYTF. The DNA of the CDR3 is TGCAGTGCTTCGGACACCCGGGGGAACTATGGCTACACCTTC.

On this clone: One base away lies a much larger clone, so this may be a sequencing read error. The sample contains more than one DNA sequence encoding this CDR3. V gene TRBV4-1 combines with J gene TRBJ1-5; D is unresolved. With 1 base removed from V and 0 bases from J, the gap between germline ends came to 7 bases. The CDR3 runs to 15 residues. Germline V CDR1 and CDR2: MGHRA, YSYEKL. The CDR3 is CASSQVPGSNQPQHF. CDR3 nucleotide sequence: TGCGCCAGCAGCCAAGTTCCAGGTAGCAATCAGCCCCAGCATTTT.

The CDR3 DNA reads TGCGCCAGCCACCGGACCGTCGCCGAGACAGATACGCAGTATTTT. Its protein product is CASHRTVAETDTQYF. V is TRBV5-1 and J is TRBJ2-3; D is undetermined. This CDR3 spans 15 amino acids. The V and J ends lost 7 bases and 3 bases respectively, with 18 bases between them. Germline V gene data show CDR1 as SGHRS and CDR2 as YFSETQ.

This clone was detected a few times. The rearrangement joins TRBV7-3 to TRBJ2-1; maybe TRBD2 (7 bases). Trimming shortened V by 8 bases and J by 0 bases, and 11 bases separated the two germline ends. CDR3 size: 14 residues. From germline, CDR1 is SGHTA and CDR2 FQGTGA. The CDR3 sequence is CASGGGSSYNEQFF. CDR3 coding DNA: TGTGCCAGCGGGGGCGGGAGCTCCTACAATGAGCAGTTCTTC. Full variable domain (missing parts from reference TRBV7-3 and TRBJ2-1): GAGVSQTPSNKVTEKGKYVELRCDPISGHTALYWYRQSLGQGPEFLIYFQGTGAADDSGLPNDRFFAVRPEGSVSTLKIQRTERGDSAVYLCASGGGSSYNEQFFGPGTRLTVL.

V and J are TRBV7-2 and TRBJ2-3; no clear D. Germline CDR1 SGHTA, CDR2 FQGNSA. The CDR3 has 11 amino acids. Trimming took 3 bases from V and 4 from J, leaving 2 bases between them. In DNA, the CDR3 is TGTGCCAGCAGCTTCTCAGATACGCAGTATTTT. Protein sequence: CASSFSDTQYF.

This clone was picked up a small number of times. The V and J genes are TRBV20-1 and TRBJ2-1; 8 positions agree with TRBD2. The CDR3 has 14 amino acids. In germline, CDR1 is DFQATT, CDR2 SNEGSKA (reference sequence). The ends lost 2 bases at V and 6 bases at J; junction bases unmatched: 6. CDR3 sequence (DNA): TGCAGTGCTAGAAGGGGACTAGGGAGCAATGAGCAGTTCTTC. As protein: CSARRGLGSNEQFF.

This clone has ten or more counts. This CDR3 is also generated by other DNA sequences in the sample. The chain couples TRBV7-6 to TRBJ2-7; the match to TRBD2 covers 10 bases. The CDR3 covers 15 residues. V dropped 5 bases and J dropped 3; count of bases not matched to a gene: 7. Germline lookup yields CDR1 SGHVS and CDR2 FNYEAQ. CDR3 protein: CASSLSGGGLYEQYF. DNA of the CDR3: TGTGCCAGCAGCCTAAGCGGGGGGGGCCTCTACGAGCAGTACTTC.

This chain uses TRBV30 with TRBJ1-6, with D perhaps matching TRBD1 (5 bases). V shed 1 base and J shed 8 bases, with 15 bases lying between them. Germline assignment: CDR1 GTSNPN and CDR2 SVGIG (reference sequence). CDR3 size: 15 residues. Here the CDR3 DNA reads TGTGCCTGGAGTGCTTTGGGACTGCCAGATTCACCCCTCCACTTT. This encodes CAWSALGLPDSPLHF.

In the case of this clone: The CDR3 does not close with the conserved phenylalanine or tryptophan, likely indicating a read error. The J gene is TRBJ2-3, the V gene TRBV2, with D tentatively TRBD2 (6 bases). Germline V lookup: CDR1 SNHLY, CDR2 FYNNEI. This CDR3 comprises 12 residues. CDR3 sequence (DNA): TGTGCCATCAGTAGCGGCAGAGATACGCAGTATTGT. This sequence encodes CAISSGRDTQYC.

This chain links TRBV28 with TRBJ2-2; the D gene is possibly TRBD2 (6 bases). Trimming removed 1 base at V and 6 bases at J, with 12 bases between. The CDR3 is made up of 15 amino acids. Germline-derived CDR1 and CDR2 are MDHEN and SYDVKM. Here the CDR3 DNA reads TGTGCCAGCAGTTTATCCGGCTCGGGGGCCGGGGAGCTGTTTTTT. It specifies CASSLSGSGAGELFF.

This clone was seen only a few times. The chain joins TRBV6-1 to TRBJ1-2, with 8 bases matching TRBD1. The J segment lost 5 bases and the V segment lost 5 bases, leaving 7 bases of the junction unmatched. Germline V gene lookup returns CDR1 MNHNS and CDR2 SASEGT. The length of the CDR3 is 14 residues. In DNA, the CDR3 is TGTGCCAGCAGTCCAGGGGGCGCGATTTATGGCTACACCTTC. This translates into CASSPGGAIYGYTF.

J is TRBJ2-7 and V is TRBV20-1; 8 bases map to TRBD1. This CDR3 contains 15 residues. The germline gives CDR1 DFQATT, CDR2 SNEGSKA (reference sequence). V was clipped by 2 bases and J by 3 bases; unmatched bases: 9. CDR3 DNA: TGCAGTGCTAGAAGGGCGACAGGGGCCCTCTACGAGCAGTACTTC. Translated: CSARRATGALYEQYF.

The chain recombines TRBV11-3 with TRBJ2-5; D uncertain. Germline V CDR1 and CDR2: SGHNT, YENEEA. The germline V and J ends were trimmed by 8 bases and 2 bases, with 15 bases remaining between them. This CDR3 has 14 residues. CDR3 bases: TGTGCCAGCGGTCGCCCTTGGGGACAAGAGACCCAGTACTTC. It codes for CASGRPWGQETQYF.

Turning to this clone: One junction end disagrees with the germline gene, perhaps due to a read error. This rearrangement joins TRBV24-1 to TRBJ2-2, with D possibly being TRBD1 or TRBD2 (6 bases each). CDR3 size: 13 residues. Germline V gives CDR1 KGHDR, CDR2 SFDVKD. The CDR3 loop is CAIADSYTGGLFF. The CDR3 region has the DNA TGTGCCATTGCGGACAGCTACACCGGGGGGCTGTTTTTT.

This clone has only a few counts. The rearrangement links TRBV5-6 to TRBJ2-7; perhaps D is TRBD1 or TRBD2 (5 bases each). CDR3 length: 14 residues. V dropped 0 bases and J dropped 5 bases, with 12 bases sitting between them. Germline V lookup: CDR1 SGHDT, CDR2 YYEEEE. CDR3 protein: CASSLGDAFHEQYF. CDR3 in DNA: TGTGCCAGCAGCTTGGGGGACGCCTTTCACGAGCAGTACTTC.

By its share, this clone is large. The chain combines TRBV7-8 with TRBJ2-7; the match to TRBD1 covers 8 bases. J was trimmed by 5 bases and V by 2 bases; bases with no gene match: 8. The CDR3 consists of 15 residues. Germline lookup yields CDR1 SGHVS and CDR2 FQNEAQ. CDR3 sequence (DNA): TGTGCCAGCAGCTTATCCGGGACAGGTCGCGACGAGCAGTACTTC. It codes for CASSLSGTGRDEQYF.

In the case of this clone: At one end, the junction sequence differs from germline, possibly due to a read error. The rearrangement links TRBV2 to TRBJ2-2, with D possibly matching TRBD2 (6 bases). This CDR3 has 15 residues. CDR1 and CDR2 from the germline V gene are SNHLY and FYNNEI. CDR3 loop: CASRGLSVVPGGLFF. CDR3 coding DNA: TGTGCCAGCAGAGGACTATCGGTAGTTCCCGGGGGGCTGTTTTTT.

This clone was picked up a small number of times. The CDR3 region is CSARVEAGGAFF. The CDR3 coding sequence is TGCAGTGCTAGAGTGGAGGCAGGGGGAGCTTTCTTT. The V gene is TRBV20-1, the J gene TRBJ1-1; TRBD1 matches 7 bases. CDR1 and CDR2 (germline): DFQATT, SNEGSKA (reference sequence). V shed 1 base and J 10 bases; nucleotides not matched to a gene: 6. The CDR3 loop spans 12 amino acids.